This TCR beta chain emerged from a study of monozygotic twins with inflammatory bowel disease. Researchers isolated total RNA from whole blood without sorting T cells. Comment on this clonotype: The antigen is not known.

This CDR3 spans 14 amino acids. Per the germline V gene, CDR1 is SGDLS and CDR2 is YYNGEE. Study-wide results and caveats: Patient-specific immunosuppressive treatments may have made repertoires more variable. IBD patients carried less diverse TCRbeta repertoires (inverse Simpson) than healthy co-twins.

Each sample had eight separate cDNA synthesis reactions. TCRdb re-called the 5' RACE reads and catalogs CDR3 proteins one per entry, DNA excluded. The table for this sample gives 400,000 or so distinct CDR3 sequences. The chain couples TRBV9 to TRBJ2-5; TCRdb indicates TRBD1, and absent DNA this call remains unverified. The sequencing input was blood. This clonotype originated in a human donor with ulcerative colitis or Crohn's disease, or a healthy co-twin of an affected twin (not recorded which). The CDR3 region is CASSVAGDRETQYF.